These T cell receptor beta chains were read from a single sample in a study of T cells in Graves' hyperthyroidism and ophthalmopathy. TCRdb ran MiXCR on the multiplex PCR reads and lists one entry per CDR3 protein. Of roughly 200,000 distinct CDR3 sequences listed, about 17% are singletons. Source material: blood. These receptors all come from a man aged 35 to 55 with Graves' hyperthyroidism. Each CDR3 is given without its conserved first and last residue.

j_call v_call cdr3_aa
TRBJ1-6 TRBV7-3 ASSVGTGSSPLH
TRBJ2-2 TRBV19 ASSYGTDTGELF
TRBJ2-5 TRBV5-1 ASSLVPGRRETQY
TRBJ2-3 TRBV13 ATHWGLTDTQY
TRBJ2-5 TRBV7-2 ASSPRGLAGDQETQY
TRBJ1-4 TRBV28 ASPLGGAREKLF
TRBJ2-7 TRBV15 ATSSPRDGPYEQY
TRBJ1-1 TRBV7-8 ASSLPQGNTEAF
TRBJ2-1 TRBV3-1 ASSPTRDSYNEQF
TRBJ1-1 TRBV19 ASSTQTGWGTEAF
TRBJ2-1 TRBV20-1 SAQPGLAGGLGYNEQF
TRBJ1-6 TRBV28 ATRTDNSPLH
TRBJ1-6 TRBV20-1 SARIRGRDYNSPLH
TRBJ2-1 TRBV29-1 SATQVWPF
TRBJ1-1 TRBV28 ASSSGEGYTEAF
TRBJ1-1 TRBV9 ASSYRGGEGLNTEAF
TRBJ2-5 TRBV7-9 ASSLSETQY
TRBJ1-1 TRBV20-1 SARDRGDSREMNTEAF
TRBJ2-1 TRBV25-1 ASAAGDEQF
TRBJ2-1 TRBV2 ASSLGGPAYNEQF
TRBJ2-3 TRBV2 ASSYRETDTQY
TRBJ2-1 TRBV6-2/TRBV6-3 ASSYSGTASTYNEQF
TRBJ1-6 TRBV20-1 SARAGTVNSPLH